The 10 T cell receptor beta chains given below trace back to one sample, sequenced in a study of CD8+ T cells in alopecia areata. The sorting of pooled cutaneous lymph node cells relied on CD4, CD8alpha, NKG2D, NKG2ACE and other markers. RNA was extracted and reverse transcribed into cDNA as the sequencing template. TCRdb's copy holds only in-frame clones and misses some; the assay was immunoSEQ multiplex PCR. The repertoire has roughly 260,000 clones, none seen only once; the ten largest take less than 1.5%. Sequencing was done on a sample of CD4+ T cells sorted from a lymph node. The origin of the receptors is a C3H/HeJ mouse with alopecia areata. Mouse strain MHC haplotype: H2-k.

As for this clone: Gene names and germline refer to mouse. Read data end 4 residues before the CDR3 end; the end is taken from the germline J gene. The chain uses TRBV19 and TRBJ1-1; possible D gene TRBD1, 6 bases. Trimming left V 3 bases short and J 1 base short, with 7 bases between. The CDR3 runs to 13 residues. Germline V lookup: CDR1 FNHDT, CDR2 SITEND (reference sequence). CDR3 in amino acids: CASSKGGNTEVFF. CDR3 DNA, as far as it was read: TGTGCCAGCAGTAAGGGGGGGAACACA.

With regard to this clone: Genes and germline are mouse. Sequencing ends 4 residues short of the CDR3 end; the germline J gene provides the rest. This chain uses TRBV19 with TRBJ2-3; D unresolved. V lost 4 bases and J 0 bases, leaving 9 bases between the germline ends. Germline CDR1 reads FNHDT; CDR2 reads SITEND (reference sequence). The CDR3 is 14 residues long. This chain's CDR3 is CASSPHSSAETLYF. CDR3 bases read: TGTGCCAGCAGTCCCCACAGTAGTGCAGAA.

Turning to this clone: This may come from a read error, since a much larger clone is one base off. Gene names are mouse gene names. The CDR3 goes on 4 residues after the read ends, and that part is filled in from the germline J gene. The V call is TRBV19, the J call TRBJ2-3; 8 nucleotides match TRBD1. Germline-derived CDR1 and CDR2 are FNHDT and SITEND (reference sequence). The CDR3 totals 14 residues. Unmatched junction bases numbered 1, after V lost 4 bases and J lost 0 bases. This CDR3 is CASSDRGSAETLYF. The CDR3 bases that were read are TGTGCCAGCAGTGACAGGGGTAGTGCAGAA. Full variable domain (outside the CDR3, taken from reference TRBV19 and TRBJ2-3): GGIITQTPKFLIGQEGQKLTLKCQQNFNHDTMYWYRQDSGKGLRLIYYSITENDLQKGDLSEGYDASREKKSSFSLTVTSAQKNEMAVFLCASSDRGSAETLYFGSGTRLTVL.

A remark on this clone: Mouse names are used for the genes. The read falls 4 residues short of the CDR3 end, and the missing part is taken from the germline J gene. The chain recombines TRBV4 with TRBJ1-2; 11 bases fit TRBD1. This CDR3 spans 15 amino acids. J lost 4 bases, V lost 5 bases, and 6 bases had no gene match. Germline V CDR1 and CDR2: LGHDT, YNNKQL (reference sequence). The sequenced part of the CDR3 DNA is TGTGCCAGCAGCACTACCGGGACAGGGGGCTCC. Amino acids: CASSTTGTGGS. The complete CDR3 reads CASSTTGTGGSDYTF.

A word on this clone: Genes and germline are mouse. The CDR3 bases that were read are TGTGCCAGCAGTGTGACTGGGGGGGCCGAAGAC. The encoded protein is CASSVTGGAED. The entire CDR3 is CASSVTGGAEDTQYF. The V call is TRBV13-1, the J call TRBJ2-5; 12 bases line up with TRBD2. Coverage ceases 4 residues before the CDR3 finishes, and the germline J gene fills in the end. Germline V gene lookup returns CDR1 NSHNY and CDR2 SYGAGN. The CDR3 length is 15 residues.

This clone appeared a few times. Germline and genes here are mouse. The CDR3 is CAWSPGTDYYAEQFF. The covered CDR3 bases are TGTGCCTGGAGCCCGGGGACAGACTACTATGCT. The genes are TRBV31 and TRBJ2-1; 7 positions match TRBD1. The CDR3 goes on 4 residues after the read ends, and that part is filled in from the germline J gene. CDR3 length equals 15 residues. Germline V lookup: CDR1 GKSSPN, CDR2 SITVG. V dropped 3 bases and J dropped 2; count of bases not matched to a gene: 7. The complete variable domain, with remaining parts taken from reference TRBV31 and TRBJ2-1, reads AQTIHQWPVAEIKAVGSPLSLGCTIKGKSSPNLYWYWQATGGTLQQLFYSITVGQVESVVQLNLSASRPKDDQFILSTEKLLLSHSGFYLCAWSPGTDYYAEQFFGPGTRLTVL.

Note on this clone: This could be a read error, since a much larger clone is one nucleotide away. Any gene name here is a mouse gene name. The read ends 4 residues early relative to the CDR3; the germline J gene fills the gap. Other DNA sequences from this sample encode an identical CDR3 as well. The J gene is TRBJ1-1, the V gene TRBV5; weak D call: TRBD1 (5 bases). The CDR3 totals 13 residues. The V gene lost 3 bases and the J gene lost 3 bases, with 8 bases spanning the gap. CDR1 is LGHNA, CDR2 YNLKQL, per germline (reference sequence). The CDR3 bases that were read are TGTGCCAGCAGCCACAGGGCGGACACA. This encodes CASSHRADT. The whole CDR3 is CASSHRADTEVFF.

In this sample, this clone turned up a few times. The gene names given are mouse names. The read terminates 4 residues before the CDR3 end, so the remaining end is supplied by the germline J gene. The chain combines TRBV1 with TRBJ2-2, with 7 bases lining up with TRBD2. V trimming: 0 bases; J trimming: 0 bases; junction bases outside the gene matches: 7. CDR3 length equals 18 residues. Germline lookup yields CDR1 NSQYPW and CDR2 LRSPGD (reference sequence). Partial CDR3 DNA: TGCACCTGCAGTGCAGATCTCGTGGGGGGAACAAACACCGGG. It is translated as CTCSADLVGGTNTG. The whole CDR3 reads CTCSADLVGGTNTGQLYF.

This clone occurred a few times. Gene names are the mouse ones. CDR3 protein: CAFTENTEVFF. Incomplete CDR3 DNA: TGTGCCTTCACAGAAAACACA. The genes are TRBV31 and TRBJ1-1; D gene unclear. The CDR3 extends 4 residues past the end of the read, so its final part is completed from the germline J gene. The CDR3 contains 11 residues. The V gene's germline CDR1 is GKSSPN and CDR2 SITVG. V lost 7 bases to trimming and J lost 1 base, with 7 bases between them.

This clone has more than one count but fewer than ten. The listed genes are named as in mouse. The CDR3 is cut off 4 residues early in the read; its end comes from the germline J gene. Other nucleotide sequences in the sample specify the same CDR3. The chain couples TRBV17 to TRBJ1-2; D may be TRBD1 (5 bases). CDR3 length: 14 amino acids. The V gene lost 2 bases and the J gene lost 1 base, with 8 bases spanning the gap. In germline, CDR1 is MNHDT, CDR2 YYDKIL. The CDR3 spells CASSRRGGNSDYTF. The covered CDR3 bases are TGTGCTAGCAGTAGACGGGGGGGAAACTCC.